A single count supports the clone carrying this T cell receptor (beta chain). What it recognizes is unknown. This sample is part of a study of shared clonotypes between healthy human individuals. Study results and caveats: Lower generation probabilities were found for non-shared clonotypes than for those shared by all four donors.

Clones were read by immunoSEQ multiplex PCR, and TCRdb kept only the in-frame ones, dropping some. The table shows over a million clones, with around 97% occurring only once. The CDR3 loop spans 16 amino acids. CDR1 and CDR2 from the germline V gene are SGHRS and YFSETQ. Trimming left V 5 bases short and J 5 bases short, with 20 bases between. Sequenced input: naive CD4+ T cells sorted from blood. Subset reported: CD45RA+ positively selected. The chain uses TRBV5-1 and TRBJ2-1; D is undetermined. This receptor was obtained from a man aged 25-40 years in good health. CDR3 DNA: TGCGCCAGCAGTCATGATACGGTGGGCAGGAACAATGAGCAGTTCTTC. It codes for CASSHDTVGRNNEQFF.